These 5 T cell receptor beta chains originate from one sample sequenced in a study of blood T cell repertoires in COVID-19. The repertoire was sequenced with immunoSEQ multiplex PCR; TCRdb's copy has only in-frame clones and lacks some. Of 150,000 to 200,000 clones in the sample, roughly three quarters were seen once. The sample comprised peripheral blood. These receptors were collected from a man between 60 and 75 years old with active or convalescent COVID-19.

This clone has more than one count but fewer than ten. The chain joins TRBV18 to TRBJ2-5, with D hard to call. CDR3 length: 13 amino acids. V gave up 1 base and J gave up 5 bases, with 8 bases separating them. Germline V CDR1 and CDR2: KGHSH, LQKENI. The CDR3 DNA follows: TGTGCCAGCTCACCACGTTCAGGCGAGACCCAGTACTTC. Its protein product is CASSPRSGETQYF.

This clone was recorded only once. The chain is built from TRBV25-1 and TRBJ1-1; TRBD1 matches 7 bases. The germline gives CDR1 MGHDK, CDR2 SYGVNS. The CDR3 is 14 residues long. The ends lost 7 bases at V and 4 bases at J; junction bases unmatched: 9. In nucleotides, the CDR3 is TGTGCCAGCAAAAGACAGGGAGGTACCACTGAAGCTTTCTTT. It translates to CASKRQGGTTEAFF. Full variable domain (remainder filled in from reference TRBV25-1 and TRBJ1-1): EADIYQTPRYLVIGTGKKITLECSQTMGHDKMYWYQQDPGMELHLIHYSYGVNSTEKGDLSSESTVSRIRTEHFPLTLESARPSHTSQYLCASKRQGGTTEAFFGQGTRLTVV.

The V gene is TRBV5-1, the J gene TRBJ2-3; 8 bases map to TRBD2. V shed 0 bases, J shed 4 bases, and the junction held 4 bases outside the gene matches. CDR1 is SGHRS, CDR2 YFSETQ, per germline. The CDR3 spans 15 residues. CDR3 DNA: TGCGCCAGCAGCTTGGTAAGCGGGAGCGCAGATACGCAGTATTTT. This gives the protein CASSLVSGSADTQYF.

The rearrangement links TRBV19 to TRBJ2-3; D possibly corresponds to TRBD2 (5 bases). Trimming removed 4 bases at V and 2 bases at J, with 7 bases between. Germline V gene data show CDR1 as LNHDA and CDR2 as SQIVND (reference sequence). The CDR3 spans 13 residues. CDR3 DNA: TGTGCCAGTAGTAGCGGACTCACAGATACGCAGTATTTT. Translated, it gives CASSSGLTDTQYF.

CDR3 in DNA: TGCAGCGTTAGACAGGCCGGCAATCAGCCCCAGCATTTT. It is translated as CSVRQAGNQPQHF. V is TRBV29-1 and J is TRBJ1-5, with D possibly matching TRBD1 (6 bases). This CDR3 has 13 amino acids. Deletions cut 5 bases from V and 2 bases from J, with 10 bases between. CDR1 SQVTM and CDR2 ANQGSEA come from the germline V gene.